The present T cell receptor beta chain was sequenced within a study of T cells in Graves' hyperthyroidism and ophthalmopathy. Study-wide findings and caveats: In blood, most of the thyroid clonotypes expanded above 0.001 were also present.

Not enrolled were patients with uncontrolled infection, other autoimmune disease, pregnancy or lactation. Every diagnosis used clinical symptoms, serum thyroxine and TRAb, thyroid ultrasound and orbital computed tomography. Sampled blood dates from first hyperthyroidism diagnosis, and it precedes any ophthalmopathy symptoms. V lost 5 bases and J lost 7, with 12 bases in between. Germline loops: CDR1 DFQATT, CDR2 SNEGSKA (reference sequence). The CDR3 extends over 12 amino acids. This clonotype came up a few times. Its target is not known. What was amplified from RNA transcripts were TCR beta CDR3 regions. The TCR CDR3 was amplified in a first-round RT-PCR using the HTBI primer set. Via MiXCR, TCRdb re-called the multiplex PCR reads, giving one row per CDR3 protein. The sample lists 150,000 to 200,000 distinct CDR3 sequences; roughly 9.4% were seen once.

The origin of this receptor is a woman in her late teens or twenties with Graves' hyperthyroidism that later progressed to Graves' ophthalmopathy. The specimen sequenced was blood. The V call is TRBV20-1, the J call TRBJ1-5; maybe TRBD1 (5 bases). This CDR3 reads CSAGGGIQPQHF. Written as DNA, the CDR3 is TGCAGTGCTGGGGGGGGTATACAGCCCCAGCATTTT.